This TCR beta chain was documented in a study of CD8 T cells in ankylosing spondylitis. TCRdb reprocessed the 5' RACE reads with MiXCR, giving one entry per CDR3 protein. The top ten clones hold roughly 9% of a sample with about 320,000 distinct CDR3 sequences, around a tenth of them seen once. The CDR3 runs to 13 residues. J gave up 9 bases and V 3 bases, and 5 bases lay outside the gene matches. Per the germline V gene, CDR1 is SEHNR and CDR2 is FQNEAQ (reference sequence). The V and J genes are TRBV7-9 and TRBJ2-1, with TRBD2 identical over 7 bases. This receptor was obtained from a female donor with ankylosing spondylitis or in good health (not recorded which). The sample was blood, either unsorted or a sorted T cell fraction (not recorded which). DNA of the CDR3: TGTGCCAGCAGCTTTTCTAGCGGAACTGAGCAGTTCTTC. It specifies CASSFSSGTEQFF.